What follows are 5 T cell receptor beta chains derived from one specimen sequenced in a study of blood T cells in healthy people across ages. The authors ran a second PCR of roughly 6 to 12 cycles using a sample-barcoded 5' primer and a J-beta primer mix. TCRdb re-derived calls from the 5' RACE reads in MiXCR, one entry per CDR3 protein. The sample contains roughly 1 million distinct CDR3 sequences, roughly a quarter of which appear only once. The same data also contributed to another study, on T cells of mothers and their children.

The material sequenced was blood. These receptors all stem from a girl aged 2-9 years in good health.

Concerning this clonotype itself: A read error may produce the germline difference seen at one junction end. The chain employs TRBV6-1 and TRBJ1-3; D ambiguous. The CDR3 is 16 amino acids. Germline V lookup: CDR1 MNHNS, CDR2 SASEGT. The CDR3 region has the DNA TGTGCCAGCGGTGAGCAGCCAGGCAGCTCTGGAAACACCATATATTTT. Amino acids: CASGEQPGSSGNTIYF.

The gene calls are TRBV12-3 or TRBV12-4 and TRBJ2-5, with D possibly matching TRBD1 (5 bases). V gave up 6 bases and J gave up 4 bases, with 18 bases separating them. The CDR3 is made up of 15 amino acids. The CDR3 DNA sequence: TGTGCCAGCAGATTCCTCAGGGCCTTTGGAGAGACCCAGTACTTC. Translation: CASRFLRAFGETQYF.

As to this clonotype: The junction departs from the called germline gene at one end, perhaps through a read error. V and J are TRBV12-3 or TRBV12-4 and TRBJ2-1, with D tentatively TRBD2 (6 bases). CDR3 length: 13 amino acids. CDR3 sequence: CACRLVGRDERFF. CDR3 nucleotides: TGTGCCTGCCGACTAGTAGGCCGCGATGAGCGGTTCTTC.

The chain combines TRBV27 with TRBJ2-5, with unresolved D. The CDR3 totals 13 residues. Germline assignment: CDR1 MNHEY and CDR2 SMNVEV (reference sequence). The V and J ends lost 3 bases and 4 bases respectively, with 9 bases between them. Here the CDR3 DNA reads TGTGCCAGCAGTTTTGGGGTTCGAGAGACCCAGTACTTC. As protein: CASSFGVRETQYF.

In this sample, this clonotype turned up a few times. The chain joins TRBV29-1 to TRBJ2-2; D ambiguous. V shed 1 base and J shed 0 bases, with 3 bases lying between them. Germline assignment: CDR1 SQVTM and CDR2 ANQGSEA. This CDR3 is built from 13 residues. The CDR3 is CSVEVANTGELFF. CDR3 nucleotide sequence: TGCAGCGTTGAAGTGGCGAACACCGGGGAGCTGTTTTTT.